This TCR beta chain comes out of a study of blood T cell repertoires in COVID-19. Here immunoSEQ multiplex PCR was the method, and the copy in TCRdb shows in-frame clones only, minus some. The sample gives some 160,000 clones, around 90% of which show up once; approximately 3% is in the top ten. Deletions cut 5 bases from V and 4 bases from J, with 15 bases between. The CDR3 is 15 residues long. Per the germline V gene, CDR1 is PRHDT and CDR2 is FYEKMQ (reference sequence). This clone came up once. The chain is built from TRBV13 and TRBJ2-1, with a weak D call TRBD2 (6 bases). The origin of this receptor is a man aged 60 to 69 with acute or convalescent COVID-19. Material: peripheral blood. CDR3 DNA sequence: TGTGCCAGCAGCCCCCGACTAGTCTCATACAATGAGCAGTTCTTC. It specifies CASSPRLVSYNEQFF.